Following are 20 T cell receptor beta chains from one sample sequenced in a study of blood T cell repertoires in COVID-19. Here immunoSEQ multiplex PCR was the method, and the copy in TCRdb shows in-frame clones only, minus some. Here the sample spans about 120,000 clones, 75% to 90% being singletons. The sample consisted of peripheral blood. These receptor sequences come from a human donor in a cohort sampled during active COVID-19.

This chain links TRBV18 with TRBJ2-7, with 9 nucleotides matching TRBD1. Germline V gives CDR1 KGHSH, CDR2 LQKENI. There are 14 residues in the CDR3. V shed 5 bases and J 3 bases; nucleotides not matched to a gene: 5. In nucleotides, the CDR3 is TGTGCCAGCTCAATGGACAGGGGAAACTACGAGCAGTACTTC. Translated: CASSMDRGNYEQYF.

This clone was seen once. The V and J genes are TRBV6-5 and TRBJ2-2; 14 nucleotides match TRBD2. Looked up from germline, CDR1 is MNHEY and CDR2 is SVGAGI. Trimming at V came to 5 bases and at J to 7 bases, leaving 3 bases not matched to a gene. The CDR3 length is 15 residues. CDR3 nucleotide sequence: TGTGCCAGCAGTAGACTAGCGGGGGGGTTCGGGGAGCTGTTTTTT. This sequence encodes CASSRLAGGFGELFF.

The chain has TRBV7-9 and TRBJ1-2, with D perhaps TRBD1 (6 bases). The V and J ends lost 3 bases and 8 bases respectively, with 19 bases between them. This CDR3 region has 15 residues. Germline lookup yields CDR1 SEHNR and CDR2 FQNEAQ (reference sequence). The CDR3 region is CASSFLQGVTPGYTF. CDR3 coding DNA: TGTGCCAGCAGCTTTCTACAGGGCGTCACACCCGGCTACACCTTC.

The V call is TRBV7-8, the J call TRBJ1-5; possible D gene TRBD1, 6 bases. CDR3 length equals 16 residues. In germline, CDR1 is SGHVS, CDR2 FQNEAQ. Trimming shortened V by 6 bases and J by 3 bases, and 18 bases separated the two germline ends. The CDR3 reads CASSPRAGVVNQPQHF. The CDR3 coding sequence is TGTGCCAGCAGTCCTCGAGCAGGGGTCGTCAATCAGCCCCAGCATTTT.

The chain recombines TRBV5-1 with TRBJ1-4; 9 bases agree with TRBD1. V trimming: 4 bases; J trimming: 5 bases; junction bases outside the gene matches: 3. Germline V gene sequence: CDR1 SGHRS, CDR2 YFSETQ. This CDR3 has 14 amino acids. CDR3 in amino acids: CASSEGQGNEKLFF. The CDR3 bases are TGCGCCAGCAGCGAGGGACAGGGCAATGAAAAACTGTTTTTT.

The chain has TRBV2 and TRBJ1-2; a possible D gene is TRBD1 (6 bases). Germline V gene data show CDR1 as SNHLY and CDR2 as FYNNEI. Trimming pared 5 bases from V and 5 bases from J, leaving 9 bases between. CDR3 length: 12 amino acids. CDR3 region: CASSSGVYGYTF. The CDR3, as DNA: TGTGCCAGCAGTTCAGGGGTTTATGGCTACACCTTC.

V usage is TRBV5-1 and J usage is TRBJ2-2; D unresolved. The CDR3 contains 12 residues. Trimming removed 6 bases at V and 2 bases at J, with 5 bases between. Germline V gene data show CDR1 as SGHRS and CDR2 as YFSETQ. The CDR3 DNA follows: TGCGCCAGCAACGGTAACACCGGGGAGCTGTTTTTT. It is translated as CASNGNTGELFF. The whole variable domain, filled in from reference TRBV5-1 and TRBJ2-2, reads KAGVTQTPRYLIKTRGQQVTLSCSPISGHRSVSWYQQTPGQGLQFLFEYFSETQRNKGNFPGRFSGRQFSNSRSEMNVSTLELGDSALYLCASNGNTGELFFGEGSRLTVL.

The chain is built from TRBV19 and TRBJ2-2; 13 bases map to TRBD2. J gave up 1 base and V 5 bases, and 4 bases lay outside the gene matches. This CDR3 region has 17 residues. CDR1 is LNHDA, CDR2 SQIVND, per germline (reference sequence). The CDR3: CASSSLAGGKNTGELFF. The CDR3 DNA sequence: TGTGCCAGTAGTTCACTAGCGGGAGGGAAGAACACCGGGGAGCTGTTTTTT.

This clone was found once. The chain links TRBV10-3 to TRBJ2-3; 7 nucleotides line up with TRBD2. V gave up 5 bases and J gave up 2 bases; unmatched junction bases: 4. This CDR3 contains 14 residues. CDR1 is ENHRY, CDR2 SYGVKD, per germline. The CDR3 DNA sequence: TGTGCCATCAGTTCCAGACTAGCCACAGATACGCAGTATTTT. It specifies CAISSRLATDTQYF.

The rearrangement uses TRBV11-2 and TRBJ2-2; TRBD2 aligns across 9 bases. V dropped 4 bases and J dropped 3; count of bases not matched to a gene: 9. The CDR3 is 17 residues long. CDR1 and CDR2 from the germline V gene are SGHAT and FQNNGV. The CDR3 DNA sequence: TGTGCCAGCAGCTCCGGGGTAGCGGGAGTTTACACCGGGGAGCTGTTTTTT. It yields the protein CASSSGVAGVYTGELFF.

The CDR3 protein is CASSLAQVYEQYF. The CDR3 DNA reads as TGTGCCAGCAGCTTGGCACAGGTCTACGAGCAGTACTTC. The V gene is TRBV5-8, the J gene TRBJ2-7; TRBD1 is a possible D gene (5 bases). Germline CDR1 reads SGHTS; CDR2 reads YDEGEE. The CDR3 is 13 residues long. Trimming left V 0 bases short and J 3 bases short, with 7 bases between.

This chain links TRBV5-1 with TRBJ1-1, with TRBD1 matching 7 bases. J lost 4 bases, V lost 5 bases, and 2 bases had no gene match. The CDR3 loop spans 12 amino acids. CDR1 is SGHRS and CDR2 is YFSETQ in the germline V gene. The chain's CDR3 is CASREGATEAFF. CDR3 DNA sequence: TGCGCCAGCAGGGAGGGGGCCACTGAAGCTTTCTTT. Using reference TRBV5-1 and TRBJ1-1 for the parts outside the CDR3, the full variable domain is KAGVTQTPRYLIKTRGQQVTLSCSPISGHRSVSWYQQTPGQGLQFLFEYFSETQRNKGNFPGRFSGRQFSNSRSEMNVSTLELGDSALYLCASREGATEAFFGQGTRLTVV.

The chain has TRBV7-9 and TRBJ2-7; weak D call: TRBD1 (5 bases). The germline CDR1 and CDR2 sequences are SEHNR and FQNEAQ (reference sequence). This CDR3 has 16 amino acids. V was shortened by 1 base and J by 2 bases, with 15 bases between the two germline ends. CDR3 in amino acids: CASSLVLTAIPYEQYF. The DNA for the CDR3 is TGTGCCAGCAGCTTAGTGCTGACAGCGATACCCTACGAGCAGTACTTC.

This clone was counted a few times. CDR3 in amino acids: CASSPGRAGSYEQYF. In nucleotides, the CDR3 is TGTGCCAGCAGCCCCGGGAGGGCCGGTTCCTACGAGCAGTACTTC. V is TRBV14 and J is TRBJ2-7, with TRBD2 matching over 8 bases. CDR3 length: 15 amino acids. Losses at the gene ends were 4 bases for V and 1 base for J; bases not matched to a gene: 6. Per germline, CDR1 SGHDN and CDR2 FVKESK. The whole variable domain, remainder taken from reference TRBV14 and TRBJ2-7, is EAGVTQFPSHSVIEKGQTVTLRCDPISGHDNLYWYRRVMGKEIKFLLHFVKESKQDESGMPNNRFLAERTGGTYSTLKVQPAELEDSGVYFCASSPGRAGSYEQYFGPGTRLTVT.

This clone appeared a few times. The chain carries TRBV14 and TRBJ2-7; TRBD2 aligns across 11 bases. The J segment lost 2 bases and the V segment lost 4 bases, leaving 7 bases of the junction unmatched. Per germline, CDR1 SGHDN and CDR2 FVKESK. The CDR3 loop spans 16 amino acids. CDR3 protein: CASSPRGLAETYEQYF. The CDR3 coding sequence is TGTGCCAGCAGCCCACGGGGACTAGCGGAAACCTACGAGCAGTACTTC.

CDR3 sequence (DNA): TGCGCCAGCAGTGAATTAGGGGGTTCACCCCTCCACTTT. This encodes CASSELGGSPLHF. The chain combines TRBV10-1 with TRBJ1-6, with D tentatively TRBD1 (6 bases). V was pared by 3 bases and J by 9 bases, with 9 bases between. There are 13 residues in the CDR3. Germline CDR1 and CDR2: WNHNN and SYGVQD (reference sequence).

The chain links TRBV4-2 to TRBJ1-6, with a possible D match to TRBD1 (6 bases). There are 15 residues in the CDR3. From germline, CDR1 is LGHNA and CDR2 YNFKEQ. Trimming removed 0 bases at V and 7 bases at J, with 10 bases between. The CDR3 loop is CASSQDTQGNSPLHF. DNA of the CDR3: TGTGCCAGCAGCCAAGATACCCAGGGGAATTCACCCCTCCACTTT.

This rearrangement joins TRBV4-1 to TRBJ2-7; D is possibly TRBD1 (5 bases). V was shortened by 0 bases and J by 2 bases, with 14 bases between the two germline ends. Germline V CDR1 and CDR2: MGHRA, YSYEKL. The CDR3 length is 16 residues. The CDR3 DNA sequence: TGCGCCAGCAGCCAAGATGGCACAAAGGGGACCTACGAGCAGTACTTC. Protein product: CASSQDGTKGTYEQYF.

The chain joins TRBV19 to TRBJ2-2; the match to TRBD2 covers 7 bases. CDR3 size: 15 residues. With V trimmed by 3 bases and J by 1 base, 2 bases remained unmatched. Germline loops: CDR1 LNHDA, CDR2 SQIVND (reference sequence). The CDR3 loop is CASSISSGNTGELFF. The CDR3 DNA sequence: TGTGCCAGTAGTATTTCTAGCGGGAACACCGGGGAGCTGTTTTTT.

The V gene is TRBV19, the J gene TRBJ1-4; 9 bases align to TRBD1. Germline V gives CDR1 LNHDA, CDR2 SQIVND (reference sequence). With V trimmed by 5 bases and J by 6 bases, 7 bases remained unmatched. The CDR3 contains 15 residues. The CDR3 nucleotides are TGTGCCAGTAGTGCCTCCGGGACAGGGCATGAAAAACTGTTTTTT. It specifies CASSASGTGHEKLFF.